The rows below give T cell receptor beta chains drawn from one sample of a study of PD-1 blockade in mismatch repair-deficient tumors. The method was immunoSEQ multiplex PCR; TCRdb's version includes in-frame clones alone and lacks a portion of them. The table has some 100,000 clones, roughly four fifths seen once; the top ten hold 6.3%. The specimen was peripheral blood, collected approximately 8 months after starting pembrolizumab. These receptors originate from an adult with mismatch repair-deficient cancer. CDR3s leave out the opening cysteine and the closing phenylalanine or tryptophan. Fields, in order: V gene, CDR3 length, clone size, CDR3 protein. Expanded clones get a size class; other rows say once, few or many, or leave the size out.

V gene: TRBV7-9; CDR3 length: 10; clone size: NA; CDR3 protein: ASSLIGNEQF
V gene: TRBV30; CDR3 length: 13; clone size: NA; CDR3 protein: ACRTSGFSYNEQF
V gene: TRBV6-5; CDR3 length: 10; clone size: NA; CDR3 protein: ASSYAGSDAF
V gene: TRBV30; CDR3 length: 12; clone size: NA; CDR3 protein: AWSVPRRSYGYT
V gene: TRBV10-1; CDR3 length: 11; clone size: medium-sized; CDR3 protein: ASSEGGVYEQY
V gene: TRBV30; CDR3 length: 12; clone size: NA; CDR3 protein: AWSIGLAVNEQF
V gene: TRBV11-2; CDR3 length: 13; clone size: NA; CDR3 protein: ASSLDGSGNTEAF
V gene: TRBV6-4; CDR3 length: 13; clone size: NA; CDR3 protein: ASSQLAGNTDTQY
V gene: TRBV9; CDR3 length: 12; clone size: NA; CDR3 protein: ASSLTGTQETQY
V gene: TRBV6-6; CDR3 length: 11; clone size: NA; CDR3 protein: ASGPVLNYGYT
V gene: TRBV19; CDR3 length: 12; clone size: NA; CDR3 protein: ASSTSRGANVLT
V gene: TRBV7-2; CDR3 length: 14; clone size: NA; CDR3 protein: ASSLVGGRPANEQF
V gene: TRBV10-1; CDR3 length: 14; clone size: NA; CDR3 protein: ASSESNGGGTDTQY
V gene: TRBV6-5; CDR3 length: 13; clone size: NA; CDR3 protein: ASTQVGGTNNEQF
V gene: TRBV12-5; CDR3 length: 15; clone size: NA; CDR3 protein: ASGFRLPGDLNTEAF
V gene: TRBV30; CDR3 length: 11; clone size: NA; CDR3 protein: AWSGDSPNEQF
V gene: TRBV5-1; CDR3 length: 15; clone size: NA; CDR3 protein: ASSLASGAGPVSEQY
V gene: TRBV5-6; CDR3 length: 11; clone size: NA; CDR3 protein: ASSFFSADTQY
V gene: TRBV27; CDR3 length: 13; clone size: NA; CDR3 protein: ASTPVAGGFHEQY
V gene: TRBV7-9; CDR3 length: 12; clone size: NA; CDR3 protein: ASSLVEGATEAF
V gene: TRBV10-3; CDR3 length: 11; clone size: NA; CDR3 protein: ATLGGSSYEQY
V gene: TRBV2; CDR3 length: 13; clone size: NA; CDR3 protein: ASSFRGEGTDTQY
V gene: TRBV15; CDR3 length: 13; clone size: NA; CDR3 protein: ATSKGTLEGYEQY
V gene: TRBV11-3; CDR3 length: 10; clone size: many; CDR3 protein: ASSSMNTEAF
V gene: TRBV6-5; CDR3 length: 13; clone size: NA; CDR3 protein: ASSYSETAHYGYT
V gene: TRBV19; CDR3 length: 11; clone size: few; CDR3 protein: ASDNLSGNTIY
V gene: TRBV6-5; CDR3 length: 13; clone size: NA; CDR3 protein: ASRGTPRGTYEQY
V gene: TRBV5-1; CDR3 length: 14; clone size: once; CDR3 protein: ASSPLGYANTGELF
V gene: TRBV6-1; CDR3 length: 11; clone size: few; CDR3 protein: ASSPPGFYEQY
V gene: TRBV11-2; CDR3 length: 14; clone size: NA; CDR3 protein: ASSPLNSGIYTEAF
V gene: TRBV11-1; CDR3 length: 13; clone size: NA; CDR3 protein: ASSLQRATYNEQF
V gene: TRBV6-5; CDR3 length: 11; clone size: NA; CDR3 protein: ASRDTGQETQY
V gene: TRBV5-1; CDR3 length: 12; clone size: NA; CDR3 protein: ASSSQGPNTEAF
V gene: TRBV6-5; CDR3 length: 11; clone size: once; CDR3 protein: ASRADPTDTQY
V gene: TRBV7-6; CDR3 length: 12; clone size: NA; CDR3 protein: ASSSLLSTGELF
V gene: TRBV7-9; CDR3 length: 14; clone size: once; CDR3 protein: ASSLSRTSWFGELF
V gene: TRBV5-6; CDR3 length: 11; clone size: NA; CDR3 protein: ASSLGYQGEAF
V gene: TRBV7-2; CDR3 length: 11; clone size: NA; CDR3 protein: ASRDTGGTEAF
V gene: TRBV18; CDR3 length: 11; clone size: NA; CDR3 protein: ASSPGATGGQY
V gene: TRBV6-5; CDR3 length: 13; clone size: NA; CDR3 protein: ASSFSGGSSYEQY
V gene: TRBV25-1; CDR3 length: 12; clone size: NA; CDR3 protein: ASSEPSSDRGLF
V gene: TRBV6-1; CDR3 length: 15; clone size: NA; CDR3 protein: ASSEGTSGIGPYEQY
V gene: TRBV19; CDR3 length: 11; clone size: NA; CDR3 protein: ASRSPLNTEAF
V gene: TRBV6-5; CDR3 length: 12; clone size: NA; CDR3 protein: ASSAIDGNQPQH
V gene: TRBV19; CDR3 length: 13; clone size: NA; CDR3 protein: ASSIDGQGTDTQY
V gene: TRBV7-2; CDR3 length: 14; clone size: NA; CDR3 protein: ASSLVAGSSYNEQF
V gene: TRBV2; CDR3 length: 15; clone size: NA; CDR3 protein: ASSERGDRGLFSPLH
V gene: TRBV5-6; CDR3 length: 13; clone size: few; CDR3 protein: ASSLDRVFYNEQF
V gene: TRBV5-1; CDR3 length: 13; clone size: NA; CDR3 protein: ASSLDTGGQETQY
V gene: TRBV28; CDR3 length: 11; clone size: NA; CDR3 protein: AGRKRREETQY
V gene: TRBV11-3; CDR3 length: 9; clone size: NA; CDR3 protein: ASSLMGEAF
V gene: TRBV11-2; CDR3 length: 17; clone size: NA; CDR3 protein: ASSPRGGTRSSGANVLT
V gene: TRBV7-9; CDR3 length: 14; clone size: NA; CDR3 protein: ASSFPMLGLTDTQY
V gene: TRBV30; CDR3 length: 14; clone size: NA; CDR3 protein: AWSGLRGYSNQPQH
V gene: TRBV27; CDR3 length: 14; clone size: NA; CDR3 protein: ASRNRASGNTGELF
V gene: TRBV7-9; CDR3 length: 10; clone size: NA; CDR3 protein: ASSLGTGELF
V gene: TRBV6-1; CDR3 length: 13; clone size: NA; CDR3 protein: ASSDRGMSYNEQF